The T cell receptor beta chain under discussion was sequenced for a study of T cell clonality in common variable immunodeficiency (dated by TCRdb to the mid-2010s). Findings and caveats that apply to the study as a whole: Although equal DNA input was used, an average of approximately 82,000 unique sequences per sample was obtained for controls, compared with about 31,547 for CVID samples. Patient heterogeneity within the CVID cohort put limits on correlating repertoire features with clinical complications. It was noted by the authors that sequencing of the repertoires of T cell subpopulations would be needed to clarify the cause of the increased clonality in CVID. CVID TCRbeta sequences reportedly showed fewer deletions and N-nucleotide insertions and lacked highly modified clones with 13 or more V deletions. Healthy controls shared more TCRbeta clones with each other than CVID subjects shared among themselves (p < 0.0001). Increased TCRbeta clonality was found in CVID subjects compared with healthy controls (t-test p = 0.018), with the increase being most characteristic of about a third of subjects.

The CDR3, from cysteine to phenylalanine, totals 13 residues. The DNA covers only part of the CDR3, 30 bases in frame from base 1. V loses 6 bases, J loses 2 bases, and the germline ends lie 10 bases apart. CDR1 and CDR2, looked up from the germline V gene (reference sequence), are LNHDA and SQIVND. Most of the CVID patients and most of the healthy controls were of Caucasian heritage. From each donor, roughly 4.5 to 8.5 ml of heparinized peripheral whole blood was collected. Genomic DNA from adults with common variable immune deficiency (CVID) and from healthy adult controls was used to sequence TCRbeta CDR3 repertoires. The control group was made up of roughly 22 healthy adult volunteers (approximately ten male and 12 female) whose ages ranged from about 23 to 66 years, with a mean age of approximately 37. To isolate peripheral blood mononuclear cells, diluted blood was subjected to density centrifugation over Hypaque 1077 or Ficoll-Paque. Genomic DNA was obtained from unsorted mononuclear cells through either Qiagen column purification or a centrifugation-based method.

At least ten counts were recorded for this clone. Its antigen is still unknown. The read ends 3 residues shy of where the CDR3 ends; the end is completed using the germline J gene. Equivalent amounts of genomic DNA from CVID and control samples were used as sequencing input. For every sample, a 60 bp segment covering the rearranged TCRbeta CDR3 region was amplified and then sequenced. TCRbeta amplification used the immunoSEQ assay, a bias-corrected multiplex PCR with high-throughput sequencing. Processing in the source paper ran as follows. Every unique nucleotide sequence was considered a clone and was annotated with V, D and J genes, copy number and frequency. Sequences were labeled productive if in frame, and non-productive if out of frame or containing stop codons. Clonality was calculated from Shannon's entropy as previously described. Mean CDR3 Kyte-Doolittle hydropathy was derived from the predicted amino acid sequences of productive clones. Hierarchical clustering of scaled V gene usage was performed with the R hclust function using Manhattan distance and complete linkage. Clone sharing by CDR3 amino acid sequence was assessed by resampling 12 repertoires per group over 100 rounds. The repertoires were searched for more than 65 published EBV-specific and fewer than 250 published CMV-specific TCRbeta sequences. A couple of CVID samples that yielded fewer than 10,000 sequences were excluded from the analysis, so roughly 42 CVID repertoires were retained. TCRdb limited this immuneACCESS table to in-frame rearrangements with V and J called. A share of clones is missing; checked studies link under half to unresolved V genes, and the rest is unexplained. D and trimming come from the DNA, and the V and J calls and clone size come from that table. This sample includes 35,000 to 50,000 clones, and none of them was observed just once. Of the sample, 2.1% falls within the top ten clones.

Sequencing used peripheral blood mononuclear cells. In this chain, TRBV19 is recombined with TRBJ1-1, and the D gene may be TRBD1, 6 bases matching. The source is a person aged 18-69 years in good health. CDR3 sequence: CASRRQVNTEAFF. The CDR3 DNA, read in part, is TGTGCCAGTAGGAGACAGGTTAACACTGAA. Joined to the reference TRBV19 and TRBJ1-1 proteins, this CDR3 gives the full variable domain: DGGITQSPKYLFRKEGQNVTLSCEQNLNHDAMYWYRQDPGQGLRLIYYSQIVNDFQKGDIAEGYSVSREKKESFPLTVTSAQKNPTAFYLCASRRQVNTEAFFGQGTRLTVV.